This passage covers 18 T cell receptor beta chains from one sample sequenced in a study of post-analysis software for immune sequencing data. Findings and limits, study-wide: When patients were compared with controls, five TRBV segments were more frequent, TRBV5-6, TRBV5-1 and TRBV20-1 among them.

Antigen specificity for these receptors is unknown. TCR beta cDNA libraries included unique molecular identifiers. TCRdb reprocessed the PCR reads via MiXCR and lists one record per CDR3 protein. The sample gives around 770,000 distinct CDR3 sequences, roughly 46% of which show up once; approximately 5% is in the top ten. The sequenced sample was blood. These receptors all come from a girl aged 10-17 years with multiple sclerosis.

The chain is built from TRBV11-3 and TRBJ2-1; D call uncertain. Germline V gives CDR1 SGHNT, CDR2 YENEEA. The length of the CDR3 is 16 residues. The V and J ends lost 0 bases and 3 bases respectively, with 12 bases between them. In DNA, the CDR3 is TGTGCCAGCAGCTTAGAAAGTGGTGGCAGCTACAATGAGCAGTTCTTC. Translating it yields CASSLESGGSYNEQFF.

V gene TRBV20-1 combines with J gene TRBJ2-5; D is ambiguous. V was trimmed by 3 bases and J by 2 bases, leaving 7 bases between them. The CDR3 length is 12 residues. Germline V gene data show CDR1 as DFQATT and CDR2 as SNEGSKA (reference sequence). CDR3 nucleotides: TGCAGTGCTAGCCGCCGACAAGAGACCCAGTACTTC. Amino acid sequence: CSASRRQETQYF.

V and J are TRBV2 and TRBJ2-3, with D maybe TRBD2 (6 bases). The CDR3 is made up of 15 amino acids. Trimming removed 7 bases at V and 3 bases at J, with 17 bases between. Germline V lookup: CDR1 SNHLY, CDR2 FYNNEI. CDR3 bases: TGTGCCAGCAAAGAAAGAAGCGGGTTTACAGATACGCAGTATTTT. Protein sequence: CASKERSGFTDTQYF.

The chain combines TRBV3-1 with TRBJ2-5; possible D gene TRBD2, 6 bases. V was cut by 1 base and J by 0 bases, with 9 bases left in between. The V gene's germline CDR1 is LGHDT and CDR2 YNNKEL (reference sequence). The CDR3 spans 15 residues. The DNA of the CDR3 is TGTGCCAGCAGCCAAGTGGGAGGCGACCAAGAGACCCAGTACTTC. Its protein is CASSQVGGDQETQYF.

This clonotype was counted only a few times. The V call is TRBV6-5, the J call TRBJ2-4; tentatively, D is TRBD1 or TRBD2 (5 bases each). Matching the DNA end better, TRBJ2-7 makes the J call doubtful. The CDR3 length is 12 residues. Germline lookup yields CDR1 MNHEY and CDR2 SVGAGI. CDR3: CASLGPSYEQYF. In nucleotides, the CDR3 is TGTGCCAGCCTGGGACCCTCCTACGAGCAGTACTTC.

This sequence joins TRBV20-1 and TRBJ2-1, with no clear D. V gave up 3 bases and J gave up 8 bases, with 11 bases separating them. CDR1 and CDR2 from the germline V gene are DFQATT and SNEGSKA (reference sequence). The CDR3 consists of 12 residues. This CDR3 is CSASGPYDEQFF. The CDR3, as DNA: TGCAGTGCTAGCGGCCCATACGATGAGCAGTTCTTC.

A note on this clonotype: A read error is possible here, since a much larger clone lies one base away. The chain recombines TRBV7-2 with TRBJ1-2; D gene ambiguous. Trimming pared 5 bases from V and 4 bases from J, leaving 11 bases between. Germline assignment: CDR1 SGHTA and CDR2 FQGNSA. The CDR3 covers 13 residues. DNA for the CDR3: TGTGCCAGCAGCGTCAACGGTTCCTATGGCTACACCTTC. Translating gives CASSVNGSYGYTF.

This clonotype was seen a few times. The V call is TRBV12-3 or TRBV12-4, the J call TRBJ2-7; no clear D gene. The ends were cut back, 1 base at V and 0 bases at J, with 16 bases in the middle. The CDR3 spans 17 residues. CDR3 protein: CASSLVVGTSSSYEQYF. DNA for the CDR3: TGTGCCAGCAGTTTAGTCGTCGGAACATCCAGCTCCTACGAGCAGTACTTC.

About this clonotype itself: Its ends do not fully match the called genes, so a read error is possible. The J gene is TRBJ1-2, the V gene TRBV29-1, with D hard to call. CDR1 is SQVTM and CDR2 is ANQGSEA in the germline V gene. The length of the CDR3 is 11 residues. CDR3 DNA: TGCAGCGTAGAAGGTCCGAAGGGCTACACCTTC. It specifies CSVEGPKGYTF. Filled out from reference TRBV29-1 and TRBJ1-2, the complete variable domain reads SAVISQKPSRDICQRGTSLTIQCQVDSQVTMMFWYRQQPGQSLTLIATANQGSEATYESGFVIDKFPISRPNLTFSTLTVSNMSPEDSSIYLCSVEGPKGYTFGSGTRLTVV.

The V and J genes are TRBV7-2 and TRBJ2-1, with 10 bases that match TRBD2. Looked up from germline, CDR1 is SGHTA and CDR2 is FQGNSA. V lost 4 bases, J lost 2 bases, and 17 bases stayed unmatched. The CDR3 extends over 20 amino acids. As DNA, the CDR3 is TGTGCCAGCAGCTCCGGCCGTTGGACTAGCGGAGACCAGGCCTACAATGAGCAGTTCTTC. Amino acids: CASSSGRWTSGDQAYNEQFF.

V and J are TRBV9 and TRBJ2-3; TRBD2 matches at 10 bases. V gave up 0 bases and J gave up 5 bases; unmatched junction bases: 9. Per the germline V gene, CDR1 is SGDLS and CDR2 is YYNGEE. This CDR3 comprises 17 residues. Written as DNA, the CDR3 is TGTGCCAGCAGCGTAGGCTCTAGCGGGAGTATGGGAGATACGCAGTATTTT. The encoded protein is CASSVGSSGSMGDTQYF.

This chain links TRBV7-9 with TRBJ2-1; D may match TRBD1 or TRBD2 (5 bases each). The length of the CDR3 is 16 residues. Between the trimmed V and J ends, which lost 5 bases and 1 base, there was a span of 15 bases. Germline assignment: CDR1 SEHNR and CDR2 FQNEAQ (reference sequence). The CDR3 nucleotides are TGTGCCAGCAGCCCACCCGGGACCGGGTCCTACAATGAGCAGTTCTTC. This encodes CASSPPGTGSYNEQFF.

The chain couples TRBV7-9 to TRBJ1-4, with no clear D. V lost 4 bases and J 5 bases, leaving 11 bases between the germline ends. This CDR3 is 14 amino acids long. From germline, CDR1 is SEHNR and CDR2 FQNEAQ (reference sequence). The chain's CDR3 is CASSSDGRNEKLFF. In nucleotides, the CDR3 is TGTGCCAGCAGCTCGGACGGGAGAAATGAAAAACTGTTTTTT. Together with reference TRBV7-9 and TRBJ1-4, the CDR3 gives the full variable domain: DTGVSQNPRHKITKRGQNVTFRCDPISEHNRLYWYRQTLGQGPEFLTYFQNEAQLEKSRLLSDRFSAERPKGSFSTLEIQRTEQGDSAMYLCASSSDGRNEKLFFGSGTQLSVL.

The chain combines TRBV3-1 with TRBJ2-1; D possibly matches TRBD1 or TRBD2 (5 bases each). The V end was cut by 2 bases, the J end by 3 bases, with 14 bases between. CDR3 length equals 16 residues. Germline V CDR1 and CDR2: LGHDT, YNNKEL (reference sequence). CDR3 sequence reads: CASSQWGRGLYNEQFF. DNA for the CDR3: TGTGCCAGCAGCCAATGGGGACGGGGCCTCTACAATGAGCAGTTCTTC.

Here the CDR3 reads CASTRATSAKNIQYF. The CDR3 DNA is TGTGCCAGCACCCGGGCTACATCTGCCAAAAACATTCAGTACTTC. V and J are TRBV2 and TRBJ2-4; D remains unclear. Germline V gene sequence: CDR1 SNHLY, CDR2 FYNNEI. The V end lost 7 bases, the J end lost 1 base, and 14 bases lay between the germline ends. The CDR3 has 15 amino acids.

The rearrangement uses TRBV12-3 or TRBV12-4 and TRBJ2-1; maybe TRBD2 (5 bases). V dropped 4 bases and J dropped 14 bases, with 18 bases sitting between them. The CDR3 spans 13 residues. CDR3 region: CASSSGWGMREFF. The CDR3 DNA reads TGTGCCAGCAGTTCCGGCTGGGGTATGCGGGAGTTCTTC.

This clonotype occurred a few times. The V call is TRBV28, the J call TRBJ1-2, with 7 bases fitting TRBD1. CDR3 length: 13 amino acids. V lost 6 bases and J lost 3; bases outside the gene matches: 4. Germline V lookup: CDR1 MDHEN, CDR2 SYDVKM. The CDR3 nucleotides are TGTGCCAGCAGGGGGCAGGGGGACTATGGCTACACCTTC. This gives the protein CASRGQGDYGYTF.

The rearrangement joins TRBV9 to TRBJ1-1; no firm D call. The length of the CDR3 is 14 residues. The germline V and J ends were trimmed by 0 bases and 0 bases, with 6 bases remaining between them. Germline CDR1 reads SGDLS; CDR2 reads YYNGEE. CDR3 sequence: CASSVEVVNTEAFF. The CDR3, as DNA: TGTGCCAGCAGCGTAGAGGTTGTGAACACTGAAGCTTTCTTT.